This entry lists 18 T cell receptor beta chains sequenced from one sample in a study of T cell responses to AZD1222 COVID-19 vaccine (dated by TCRdb to the early 2020s). The sample's time point label is to be understood as: baseline before first vaccination. Explained via the paper, the treatment or condition label denotes: meningococcal conjugate vaccine given as trial control. The receptor library was made with the immunoSEQ multiplex PCR assay. Sourced from immuneACCESS, this table was stored by TCRdb with only in-frame sequences that have V and J called. A share of the clones is absent; for the studies checked, an unresolved V gene accounts for under half, and the remainder has no known explanation. Counted in this sample were over 150,000 clones; about 90% of them appeared once. The ten largest clones represent roughly 4.5% of the sample. The sequencing used peripheral blood, collected on day 0 of MenACWY control vaccination. These receptors all come from an adult in good health.

Comment on this clone: An end of the junction does not agree with germline; a read error may underlie this. The rearrangement links TRBV7-2 to TRBJ1-4, with D perhaps matching TRBD1 (6 bases). The CDR3 loop spans 16 amino acids. Germline CDR1 is SGHTA and CDR2 is FQGNSA. CDR3 loop: CASSLAGAGAKEKLFF. DNA for the CDR3: TGTGCCAGCAGCTTAGCGGGGGCAGGGGCTAAGGAAAAACTGTTTTTT.

The rearrangement links TRBV11-2 to TRBJ2-7, with 11 nucleotides matching TRBD1. Germline V gene lookup returns CDR1 SGHAT and CDR2 FQNNGV. V was clipped by 5 bases and J by 4 bases; unmatched bases: 4. This CDR3 comprises 14 residues. The chain's CDR3 is CASSLGTGGYEQYF. CDR3 DNA sequence: TGTGCCAGCAGCCTCGGGACAGGGGGTTACGAGCAGTACTTC.

V is TRBV20-1 and J is TRBJ1-5; unclear D gene. Between the trimmed V and J ends, which lost 3 bases and 2 bases, there was a span of 11 bases. This CDR3 has 14 residues. The V gene's germline CDR1 is DFQATT and CDR2 SNEGSKA (reference sequence). CDR3 in DNA: TGCAGTGCTAGTGCATTAACGGGCAATCAGCCCCAGCATTTT. It codes for CSASALTGNQPQHF.

V gene TRBV27 combines with J gene TRBJ2-1, with D possibly called TRBD1 or TRBD2 (5 bases each). Trimming stripped 2 bases from V and 7 bases from J, with 12 bases between. The CDR3 spans 14 residues. CDR1 and CDR2 from the germline V gene are MNHEY and SMNVEV (reference sequence). The CDR3 region has the DNA TGTGCCAGCAGTTTACAGGGAGTTCAGAATGAGCAGTTCTTC. It codes for CASSLQGVQNEQFF.

V usage is TRBV19 and J usage is TRBJ1-1; D might be TRBD1 (6 bases). The V end lost 7 bases, the J end lost 1 base, and 10 bases lay between the germline ends. The CDR3 covers 13 residues. Germline loops: CDR1 LNHDA, CDR2 SQIVND (reference sequence). The CDR3 DNA is TGTGCCAGTACCGCGACAGGGAACACTGAAGCTTTCTTT. It encodes CASTATGNTEAFF.

The chain uses TRBV6-4 and TRBJ2-7; 7 nucleotides align to TRBD1. V lost 6 bases and J lost 3; bases outside the gene matches: 8. CDR3 length: 14 residues. CDR1 is MRHNA and CDR2 is SNTAGT in the germline V gene. CDR3 sequence: CASSPRQGHYEQYF. In DNA, the CDR3 is TGTGCCAGCAGCCCCAGACAGGGCCACTACGAGCAGTACTTC.

V usage is TRBV10-3 and J usage is TRBJ2-7; TRBD1 is a possible D gene (6 bases). Trimming left V 4 bases short and J 2 bases short, with 9 bases between. CDR3 length equals 13 residues. Germline values: CDR1 ENHRY, CDR2 SYGVKD. The DNA of the CDR3 is TGTGCCATCAGTGGGACAGTCGCCTACGAGCAGTACTTC. Translation gives CAISGTVAYEQYF.

The V call is TRBV15, the J call TRBJ1-6; D is perhaps TRBD1 (6 bases). Germline V lookup: CDR1 LNHNV, CDR2 YYDKDF (reference sequence). Trimming removed 0 bases at V and 10 bases at J, with 16 bases between. CDR3 length: 16 residues. CDR3 sequence reads: CATSRDGQRARSPLHF. For the CDR3, the DNA is TGTGCCACCAGCAGAGATGGACAGAGGGCGCGGTCACCCCTCCACTTT.

The chain employs TRBV7-9 and TRBJ2-3; D not certain. CDR1 is SEHNR, CDR2 FQNEAQ, per germline (reference sequence). This CDR3 contains 12 residues. Trimming stripped 3 bases from V and 3 bases from J, with 4 bases between. The CDR3 loop is CASSFLTDTQYF. The DNA of the CDR3 is TGTGCCAGCAGCTTTTTAACAGATACGCAGTATTTT.

The chain links TRBV14 to TRBJ2-1; no reliable D call. This CDR3 has 11 amino acids. Germline CDR1 SGHDN, CDR2 FVKESK. Trimming removed 4 bases at V and 8 bases at J, with 6 bases between. DNA of the CDR3: TGTGCCAGCAGCCTCGAGCATGAGCAGTTCTTC. It yields the protein CASSLEHEQFF.

The chain has TRBV7-2 and TRBJ2-1; no reliable D call. V was clipped by 5 bases and J by 6 bases, with 20 bases between them. Germline V gene lookup returns CDR1 SGHTA and CDR2 FQGNSA. The CDR3 runs 16 residues. The CDR3, as DNA: TGTGCCAGCAGCCACGCAAAAGGAGCGAGTTTCAATGAGCAGTTCTTC. Protein sequence: CASSHAKGASFNEQFF.

This clone turned up a few times. The rearrangement uses TRBV11-2 and TRBJ1-2; 7 bases line up with TRBD1. Trimming removed 4 bases from V and 5 bases from J; junction bases left unmatched: 10. Germline V lookup: CDR1 SGHAT, CDR2 FQNNGV. The CDR3 consists of 15 residues. The CDR3: CASSYSGGTLYGYTF. Written as DNA, the CDR3 is TGTGCCAGCAGCTACTCAGGGGGAACCCTTTATGGCTACACCTTC.

The chain joins TRBV7-2 to TRBJ2-1; D is unresolved. V was shortened by 2 bases and J by 6 bases, with 17 bases between the two germline ends. CDR1 and CDR2 (germline): SGHTA, FQGNSA. This CDR3 comprises 16 residues. CDR3 DNA: TGTGCCAGCAGCTTAAGTAGTAGCAGGCCCCTCAATGAGCAGTTCTTC. Amino acids: CASSLSSSRPLNEQFF. The full variable domain, rest sourced from reference TRBV7-2 and TRBJ2-1, is GAGVSQSPSNKVTEKGKDVELRCDPISGHTALYWYRQSLGQGLEFLIYFQGNSAPDKSGLPSDRFSAERTGGSVSTLTIQRTQQEDSAVYLCASSLSSSRPLNEQFFGPGTRLTVL.

J is TRBJ1-6 and V is TRBV7-9, with D tentatively TRBD1 (5 bases). Deletions cut 3 bases from V and 11 bases from J, with 14 bases between. Per germline, CDR1 SEHNR and CDR2 FQNEAQ (reference sequence). This CDR3 is 14 amino acids long. CDR3 coding DNA: TGTGCCAGCAGCTTCTCGGGGAGGGGAGCACCCCTCCACTTT. It codes for CASSFSGRGAPLHF.

The chain links TRBV5-1 to TRBJ2-7, with 7 bases fitting TRBD1. The CDR3 runs to 16 residues. Germline loops: CDR1 SGHRS, CDR2 YFSETQ. V lost 4 bases and J lost 5; bases outside the gene matches: 15. CDR3 coding DNA: TGCGCCAGCAGCAAGCTGCCGTGGGACAGCCTCCACGAGCAGTACTTC. Translated: CASSKLPWDSLHEQYF.

This sequence joins TRBV3-1 (or the pseudogene TRBV3-2) and TRBJ2-1, with 10 bases that match TRBD2. The trim removed 4 bases at V and 4 bases at J, leaving 10 bases unmatched. Germline V CDR1 and CDR2: LGHDT, YNNKEL (reference sequence). The CDR3 sequence is 17 residues long. The chain's CDR3 is CASSPPPLLAGYNEQFF. The CDR3 DNA reads TGTGCCAGCAGCCCACCCCCGTTACTAGCGGGGTACAATGAGCAGTTCTTC.

CDR3 in amino acids: CASSSGRSPLHF. CDR3 sequence (DNA): TGTGCCAGCAGCTCGGGCCGTTCACCCCTCCACTTT. The chain links TRBV7-3 to TRBJ1-6; D is ambiguous. Trimming shortened V by 4 bases and J by 9 bases, and 7 bases separated the two germline ends. This CDR3 has 12 amino acids. From germline, CDR1 is SGHTA and CDR2 FQGTGA.

The chain carries TRBV29-1 and TRBJ2-1, with TRBD2 matching 9 bases. There are 13 residues in the CDR3. The V segment lost 6 bases and the J segment 7 bases; nucleotides outside the gene matches: 7. CDR1 SQVTM and CDR2 ANQGSEA come from the germline V gene. DNA for the CDR3: TGCAGCGTGGATGGGACTAGCATGAATGAGCAGTTCTTC. Translating it yields CSVDGTSMNEQFF.